A single sample gave rise to the 12 T cell receptor beta chains below, sequenced in a study of cytomegalovirus exposure and HLA in healthy donors. The PCR had 60 Vbeta and 13 Jbeta primers. Repertoires were generated with immunoSEQ multiplex PCR, while TCRdb's copy carries only in-frame clones and drops some. The data hold 140,000 to 150,000 clones, with around 78% observed a single time. The sample comprised PBMCs. The receptors stem from a middle-aged man in good health and CMV-seropositive.

The V gene is TRBV19, the J gene TRBJ1-2, with D perhaps TRBD1 (6 bases). Germline V gene lookup returns CDR1 LNHDA and CDR2 SQIVND (reference sequence). The CDR3 is 15 residues long. V shed 5 bases and J shed 5 bases, with 18 bases lying between them. The CDR3 DNA reads as TGTGCCAGTAGTGAACAAACAGGGCTCCCTTATGGCTACACCTTC. Its translation is CASSEQTGLPYGYTF.

The J gene is TRBJ2-5, the V gene TRBV4-1, with D unresolved. Germline-derived CDR1 and CDR2 are MGHRA and YSYEKL. The CDR3 loop spans 14 amino acids. V shed 3 bases and J shed 2 bases, with 10 bases lying between them. The CDR3: CASSHPDSQETQYF. Here the CDR3 DNA reads TGCGCCAGCAGCCATCCCGACTCGCAAGAGACCCAGTACTTC.

This chain connects TRBV19 to TRBJ2-1, with 11 bases identical to TRBD2. Germline CDR1 LNHDA, CDR2 SQIVND (reference sequence). V shed 8 bases, J shed 3 bases, and the junction held 3 bases outside the gene matches. This CDR3 contains 14 residues. The CDR3 DNA follows: TGTGCCAGTTCTAGCGGGAGGAGCTACAATGAGCAGTTCTTC. Translating it yields CASSSGRSYNEQFF.

V and J are TRBV19 and TRBJ2-7; the match to TRBD1 covers 7 bases. The CDR3 is 12 residues long. CDR1 is LNHDA, CDR2 SQIVND, per germline (reference sequence). V lost 6 bases and J lost 12; bases outside the gene matches: 11. CDR3 sequence reads: CASSRRQGSLYF. CDR3 bases: TGTGCCAGTAGCAGACGACAGGGTTCCTTGTACTTC.

This chain joins TRBV18 and TRBJ2-7; 10 nucleotides line up with TRBD1. The CDR3 is 14 amino acids. Per the germline V gene, CDR1 is KGHSH and CDR2 is LQKENI. V shed 2 bases, J shed 3 bases, and the junction held 1 base outside the gene matches. CDR3 loop: CASSPGQGVYEQYF. The CDR3 DNA reads TGTGCCAGCTCACCAGGACAGGGGGTCTACGAGCAGTACTTC.

A word on this clone: This sample includes further DNA sequences coding for the same CDR3. The chain recombines TRBV28 with TRBJ1-5; D gene unclear. V lost 3 bases and J 0 bases, leaving 12 bases between the germline ends. Per germline, CDR1 MDHEN and CDR2 SYDVKM. This CDR3 has 16 residues. As DNA, the CDR3 is TGTGCCAGCAGTTTCGGTCGCCGGGGTAGCAATCAGCCCCAGCATTTT. It codes for CASSFGRRGSNQPQHF.

The rearrangement links TRBV6-4 to TRBJ2-1, with D perhaps matching TRBD2 (5 bases). The germline gives CDR1 MRHNA, CDR2 SNTAGT. The CDR3 consists of 15 residues. With 3 bases removed from V and 1 base from J, the gap between germline ends came to 10 bases. The CDR3 DNA reads as TGTGCCAGCAGTGAAGCGGTAACATCCTACAATGAGCAGTTCTTC. This codes for CASSEAVTSYNEQFF.

The CDR3 bases are TGTGCCACTTGGACTAGCGGCTTCAATGAGCAGTTCTTC. This encodes CATWTSGFNEQFF. This chain uses TRBV7-8 with TRBJ2-1; 10 bases agree with TRBD2. With 10 bases clipped from V and 6 bases from J, the junction kept 6 bases outside the gene matches. CDR3 length: 13 residues. Germline CDR1 and CDR2: SGHVS and FQNEAQ.

This sequence joins TRBV7-8 and TRBJ2-7; 8 bases are shared with TRBD2. Trimming cost V 5 bases and J 2 bases; bases outside gene matches: 14. The CDR3 length is 17 residues. Germline V CDR1 and CDR2: SGHVS, FQNEAQ. The CDR3 region is CASSALLSGRKPYEQYF. CDR3 DNA: TGTGCCAGCAGCGCTCTCTTAAGCGGGAGAAAGCCCTACGAGCAGTACTTC.

The V gene is TRBV19, the J gene TRBJ1-4, with 7 bases aligning to TRBD1. CDR1 is LNHDA and CDR2 is SQIVND in the germline V gene (reference sequence). V gave up 9 bases and J gave up 0 bases; unmatched junction bases: 7. CDR3 length: 15 residues. DNA of the CDR3: TGTGCCAGCTCGACAGGGTCGGCAACTAATGAAAAACTGTTTTTT. This encodes CASSTGSATNEKLFF.

This clone appeared a few times. The CDR3 loop reads CASSLTLISYEQYF. The CDR3 bases are TGTGCCAGCAGTTTGACTTTGATTAGCTACGAGCAGTACTTC. This sequence joins TRBV27 and TRBJ2-7; D remains unclear. The CDR3 length is 14 residues. Germline V gives CDR1 MNHEY, CDR2 SMNVEV (reference sequence). The V and J ends lost 3 bases and 3 bases respectively, with 12 bases between them.

V and J are TRBV30 and TRBJ2-5; D is unclear. Germline CDR1 and CDR2: GTSNPN and SVGIG (reference sequence). V was shortened by 1 base and J by 3 bases, with 6 bases between the two germline ends. The CDR3 is 12 amino acids. In DNA, the CDR3 is TGTGCCTGGAGTGAGCAAAAAGAGACCCAGTACTTC. It translates to CAWSEQKETQYF.